Below, 19 T cell receptor beta chains from the same sample are listed, as sequenced in a study of Tregs in tolerant kidney transplant recipients. The assay was immunoSEQ multiplex PCR, and TCRdb's table has in-frame clones only and misses some. This repertoire shows 55,000 to 75,000 clones, approximately 87% found once; its top ten account for 3.8%. Recipients received nonmyeloablative bone marrow transplants from related graft donors, with transient mixed chimerism. This material consisted of CD4+ T cells from blood (PBMCs), taken 6 months after the transplant. Receptor source: a human patient who received a combined kidney and bone marrow transplant. Some T cells may have originated in the graft donor.

The chain is built from TRBV2 and TRBJ2-2, with D possibly being TRBD2 (5 bases). The CDR3 covers 16 residues. The ends were cut back, 4 bases at V and 1 base at J, with 13 bases in the middle. Germline lookup yields CDR1 SNHLY and CDR2 FYNNEI. The CDR3 DNA reads as TGTGCCAGCAGTGTCCGGCCCGGAGGGAACACCGGGGAGCTGTTTTTT. This translates into CASSVRPGGNTGELFF.

J is TRBJ2-7 and V is TRBV7-9; D is unresolved. There are 13 residues in the CDR3. Trimming took off 3 bases at V and 7 bases at J, with 13 bases between the two ends. CDR1 and CDR2 from the germline V gene are SEHNR and FQNEAQ (reference sequence). Here the CDR3 DNA reads TGTGCCAGCAGCTTTCCAGTTAGAGGAGAGCAGTACTTC. It specifies CASSFPVRGEQYF.

This sequence joins TRBV30 and TRBJ2-3, with 7 bases aligning to TRBD2. CDR3 size: 13 residues. V was clipped by 4 bases and J by 4 bases; unmatched bases: 5. CDR1 GTSNPN and CDR2 SVGIG come from the germline V gene (reference sequence). The DNA of the CDR3 is TGTGCCTGGACGGGAGGCGGGGCAGATACGCAGTATTTT. Translated, it gives CAWTGGGADTQYF. The full variable domain, rest sourced from reference TRBV30 and TRBJ2-3, is SQTIHQWPATLVQPVGSPLSLECTVEGTSNPNLYWYRQAAGRGLQLLFYSVGIGQISSEVPQNLSASRPQDRQFILSSKKLLLSDSGFYLCAWTGGGADTQYFGPGTRLTVL.

V gene TRBV19 combines with J gene TRBJ1-1; no clear D gene. V lost 5 bases and J lost 10, with 14 bases in between. This CDR3 contains 12 residues. Germline V lookup: CDR1 LNHDA, CDR2 SQIVND (reference sequence). CDR3 DNA: TGTGCCAGTAGTGTACCCTGGCAATCAGCTTTCTTT. Translated, it gives CASSVPWQSAFF.

The V gene is TRBV19, the J gene TRBJ2-5; TRBD2 agrees at 11 bases. V gave up 6 bases and J gave up 4 bases; unmatched junction bases: 13. This CDR3 has 17 residues. CDR1 and CDR2 (germline): LNHDA, SQIVND (reference sequence). The CDR3 DNA follows: TGTGCCAGTAGAGGGTCGTCTAGCGGGGGGTCCCTAGAGACCCAGTACTTC. It yields the protein CASRGSSSGGSLETQYF.

The genes are TRBV29-1 and TRBJ1-6; D is unclear. CDR1 is SQVTM and CDR2 is ANQGSEA in the germline V gene. The CDR3 totals 14 residues. Trimming left V 4 bases short and J 8 bases short, with 15 bases between. DNA of the CDR3: TGCAGCGTTGCCCTCGGGAATCTAGATTCACCCCTCCACTTT. Translating it yields CSVALGNLDSPLHF.

The V gene is TRBV5-1, the J gene TRBJ2-7, with TRBD1 identical over 11 bases. Germline V gene lookup returns CDR1 SGHRS and CDR2 YFSETQ. Trimming removed 2 bases from V and 0 bases from J; junction bases left unmatched: 7. CDR3 size: 17 residues. CDR3 bases: TGCGCCAGCAGCTTTCCTTCCGGGACAGGGGGCTCCTACGAGCAGTACTTC. This translates into CASSFPSGTGGSYEQYF.

V usage is TRBV7-3 and J usage is TRBJ2-1; 16 bases map to TRBD2. The CDR3 length is 18 residues. Germline CDR1 SGHTA, CDR2 FQGTGA. The V gene end was trimmed by 8 bases and the J gene end by 2 bases; junction bases not matched to a gene: 9. CDR3 nucleotides: TGTGCCAGCGGAAAAAGGGGACTAGCGGGGGGGCCCTACAATGAGCAGTTCTTC. It codes for CASGKRGLAGGPYNEQFF.

The chain is built from TRBV7-7 and TRBJ2-1; the D gene is possibly TRBD2 (5 bases). Germline CDR1 is SSHAT and CDR2 is FNYEAQ (reference sequence). CDR3 length equals 17 residues. V lost 1 base and J 4 bases, leaving 17 bases between the germline ends. CDR3 in amino acids: CASSLVLPGRAYNEQFF. CDR3 nucleotide sequence: TGTGCCAGCAGCTTAGTTCTCCCCGGGCGGGCGTACAATGAGCAGTTCTTC. Combining the CDR3 with reference TRBV7-7 and TRBJ2-1 gives the whole variable domain GAGVSQSPRYKVTKRGQDVTLRCDPISSHATLYWYQQALGQGPEFLTYFNYEAQPDKSGLPSDRFSAERPEGSISTLTIQRTEQRDSAMYRCASSLVLPGRAYNEQFFGPGTRLTVL.

The chain couples TRBV5-5 to TRBJ1-1; D gene ambiguous. The CDR3 is 20 amino acids. Trimming removed 2 bases at V and 1 base at J, with 27 bases between. Looked up from germline, CDR1 is SGHKS and CDR2 is YYEKEE (reference sequence). CDR3 sequence: CASSLPLSSNAFSKNTEAFF. The DNA for the CDR3 is TGTGCCAGCAGCTTACCACTCTCGTCTAACGCCTTCTCTAAGAACACTGAAGCTTTCTTT.

The chain joins TRBV6-1 to TRBJ1-2; 10 bases map to TRBD1. This CDR3 spans 16 amino acids. V shed 2 bases and J 3 bases; nucleotides not matched to a gene: 6. Germline V gene sequence: CDR1 MNHNS, CDR2 SASEGT. CDR3 residues: CASSEYRTGGDYGYTF. CDR3 DNA sequence: TGTGCCAGCAGTGAATACAGGACAGGGGGAGACTATGGCTACACCTTC.

This sequence joins TRBV10-3 and TRBJ2-3; 10 bases are shared with TRBD2. J lost 4 bases, V lost 7 bases, and 2 bases had no gene match. Germline CDR1 ENHRY, CDR2 SYGVKD. The CDR3 sequence is 13 residues long. The CDR3 is CAITAGGSDTQYF. In DNA, the CDR3 is TGTGCCATCACAGCGGGAGGGTCAGATACGCAGTATTTT.

V gene TRBV7-2 combines with J gene TRBJ2-3; TRBD2 agrees at 12 bases. Germline trimming cut 0 bases from V and 3 bases from J; bases unmatched to any gene: 7. Germline V gene lookup returns CDR1 SGHTA and CDR2 FQGNSA. The CDR3 runs to 18 residues. CDR3 residues: CASSLAASGGAGTDTQYF. CDR3 nucleotides: TGTGCCAGCAGCTTAGCGGCTAGCGGGGGGGCCGGGACAGATACGCAGTATTTT.

The chain is built from TRBV6-1 and TRBJ2-7; 8 bases line up with TRBD2. V shed 6 bases and J 4 bases; nucleotides not matched to a gene: 11. The germline V gene has CDR1 MNHNS and CDR2 SASEGT. The CDR3 covers 15 residues. The CDR3 sequence is CASSTFAGGGYEQYF. The CDR3 bases are TGTGCCAGCAGCACCTTTGCGGGAGGAGGATACGAGCAGTACTTC.

This clone was picked up a small number of times. CDR3: CASSTDYNSPLHF. The CDR3 DNA is TGTGCCAGCAGCACAGACTATAATTCACCCCTCCACTTT. The J gene is TRBJ1-6, the V gene TRBV6-1; D unresolved. There are 13 residues in the CDR3. CDR1 and CDR2 (germline): MNHNS, SASEGT. V lost 6 bases and J 3 bases, leaving 6 bases between the germline ends.

This chain uses TRBV7-3 with TRBJ2-3, with 7 bases that match TRBD2. CDR1 is SGHTA, CDR2 FQGTGA, per germline. CDR3 length equals 15 residues. The trim removed 1 base at V and 5 bases at J, leaving 6 bases unmatched. This CDR3 reads CASSLRLAGLDTQYF. CDR3 DNA: TGTGCCAGCAGCTTAAGACTAGCAGGGTTAGATACGCAGTATTTT. Full variable domain (rest looked up from reference TRBV7-3 and TRBJ2-3): GAGVSQTPSNKVTEKGKYVELRCDPISGHTALYWYRQSLGQGPEFLIYFQGTGAADDSGLPNDRFFAVRPEGSVSTLKIQRTERGDSAVYLCASSLRLAGLDTQYFGPGTRLTVL.

The chain carries TRBV7-9 and TRBJ1-6; no clear D gene. Trimming stripped 5 bases from V and 8 bases from J, with 4 bases between. The CDR3 length is 11 residues. Germline V CDR1 and CDR2: SEHNR, FQNEAQ (reference sequence). CDR3 DNA: TGTGCCAGCAGCCGTGATTCACCCCTCCACTTT. As protein: CASSRDSPLHF.

The chain joins TRBV21-1 to TRBJ1-6; the D call of TRBD1 is as the table states it, not checked on the DNA. TRBV21-1 represents a pseudogene. This CDR3 has 17 residues. CDR3: CASSEGFRDRHNSPLHF. The CDR3 nucleotides are TGTGCCAGCAGCGAAGGTTTCCGGGACAGGCATAATTCACCCCTCCACTTT.

The chain links TRBV5-5 to TRBJ2-1; D perhaps matches TRBD2 (7 bases). V was pared by 4 bases and J by 4 bases, with 18 bases between. Germline CDR1 and CDR2: SGHKS and YYEKEE (reference sequence). This CDR3 comprises 16 residues. The CDR3 nucleotides read TGTGCCAGCAGCCCCGGTTTTGCGGGGGCATACAATGAGCAGTTCTTC. Its protein product is CASSPGFAGAYNEQFF. The whole variable domain, remainder taken from reference TRBV5-5 and TRBJ2-1, is DAGVTQSPTHLIKTRGQQVTLRCSPISGHKSVSWYQQVLGQGPQFIFQYYEKEERGRGNFPDRFSARQFPNYSSELNVNALLLGDSALYLCASSPGFAGAYNEQFFGPGTRLTVL.